This T cell receptor beta chain comes out of a study of PD-1 blockade in mismatch repair-deficient tumors. The assay was immunoSEQ multiplex PCR, and TCRdb's table has in-frame clones only and misses some. The data contain about 130,000 clones, about 90% of them singletons. Trimming took off 2 bases at V and 8 bases at J, with 4 bases between the two ends. The germline CDR1 and CDR2 sequences are MNHNY and SVGAGI (reference sequence). The CDR3 is 11 residues long. The sequence derives from an adult with mismatch repair-deficient cancer. The sample was peripheral blood, taken approximately 69 weeks after starting pembrolizumab. This chain connects TRBV6-6 to TRBJ2-1; D not certain. The DNA for the CDR3 is TGTGCCAGCAGTTACCCTCATGAGCAGTTCTTC. Translating it yields CASSYPHEQFF.